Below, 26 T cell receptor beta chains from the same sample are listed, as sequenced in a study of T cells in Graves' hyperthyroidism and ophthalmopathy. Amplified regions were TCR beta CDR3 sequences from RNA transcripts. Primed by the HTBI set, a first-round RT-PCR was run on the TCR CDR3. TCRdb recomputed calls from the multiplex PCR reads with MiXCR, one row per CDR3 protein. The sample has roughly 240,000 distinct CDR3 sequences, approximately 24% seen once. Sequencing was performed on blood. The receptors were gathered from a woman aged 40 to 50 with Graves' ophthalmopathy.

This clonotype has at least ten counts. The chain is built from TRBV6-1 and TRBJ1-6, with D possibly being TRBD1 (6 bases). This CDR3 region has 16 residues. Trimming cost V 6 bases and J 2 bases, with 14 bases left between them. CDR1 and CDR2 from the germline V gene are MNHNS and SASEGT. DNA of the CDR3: TGTGCCAGCAGAGACCAGGGGCTGACCTATAATTCACCCCTCCACTTT. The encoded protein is CASRDQGLTYNSPLHF.

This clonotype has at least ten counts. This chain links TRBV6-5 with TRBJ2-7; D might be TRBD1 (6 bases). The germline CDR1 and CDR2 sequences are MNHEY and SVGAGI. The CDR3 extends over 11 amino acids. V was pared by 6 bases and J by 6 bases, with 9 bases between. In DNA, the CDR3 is TGTGCCAGCAGACAGGGTACCGAGCAGTACTTC. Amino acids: CASRQGTEQYF.

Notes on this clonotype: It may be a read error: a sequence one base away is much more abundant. DNA for the CDR3: TGCGCCAGCAGCGGGGGACTATCGGTCTACGAGCAGTACTTC. It codes for CASSGGLSVYEQYF. The chain links TRBV5-1 to TRBJ2-7; 7 nucleotides align to TRBD2. Germline V lookup: CDR1 SGHRS, CDR2 YFSETQ. V dropped 4 bases and J dropped 3; count of bases not matched to a gene: 7. The CDR3 consists of 14 residues.

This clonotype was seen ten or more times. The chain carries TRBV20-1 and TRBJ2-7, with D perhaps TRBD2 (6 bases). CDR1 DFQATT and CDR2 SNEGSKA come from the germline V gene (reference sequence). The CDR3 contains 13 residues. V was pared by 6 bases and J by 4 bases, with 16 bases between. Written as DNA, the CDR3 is TGCAGTGCCGGTGCGGGACTTACATACGAGCAGTACTTC. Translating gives CSAGAGLTYEQYF.

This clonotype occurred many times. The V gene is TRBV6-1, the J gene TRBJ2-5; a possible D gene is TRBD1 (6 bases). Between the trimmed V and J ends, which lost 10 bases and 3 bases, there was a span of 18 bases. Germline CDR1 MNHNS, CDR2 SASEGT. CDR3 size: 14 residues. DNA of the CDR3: TGTGCCAATGATGAACAGGGAACGGAAGAGACCCAGTACTTC. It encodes CANDEQGTEETQYF.

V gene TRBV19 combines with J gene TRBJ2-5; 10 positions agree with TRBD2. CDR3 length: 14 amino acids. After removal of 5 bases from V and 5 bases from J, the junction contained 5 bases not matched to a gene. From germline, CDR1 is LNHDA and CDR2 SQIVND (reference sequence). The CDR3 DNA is TGTGCCAGTAGTGACTCGGGACTAGCGGAGACCCAGTACTTC. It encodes CASSDSGLAETQYF.

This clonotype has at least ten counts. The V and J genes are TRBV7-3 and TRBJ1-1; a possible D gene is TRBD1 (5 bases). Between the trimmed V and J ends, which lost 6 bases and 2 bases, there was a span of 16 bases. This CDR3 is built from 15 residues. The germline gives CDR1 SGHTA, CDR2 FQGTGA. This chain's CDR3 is CASRKAAGENTEAFF. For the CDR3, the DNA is TGTGCCAGCAGGAAAGCGGCGGGGGAAAACACTGAAGCTTTCTTT. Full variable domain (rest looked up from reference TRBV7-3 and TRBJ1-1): GAGVSQTPSNKVTEKGKYVELRCDPISGHTALYWYRQSLGQGPEFLIYFQGTGAADDSGLPNDRFFAVRPEGSVSTLKIQRTERGDSAVYLCASRKAAGENTEAFFGQGTRLTVV.

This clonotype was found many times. For the CDR3, the DNA is TGTGCCAGCAGTCAGGAGAGGCTAGCTCAAGACGGGGAGCTGTTTTTT. Its translation: CASSQERLAQDGELFF. The rearrangement uses TRBV28 and TRBJ2-2; TRBD2 might be the D (5 bases). Germline V lookup: CDR1 MDHEN, CDR2 SYDVKM. This CDR3 region has 16 residues. Trimming stripped 5 bases from V and 7 bases from J, with 20 bases between.

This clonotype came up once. The CDR3 region is CASSEGSGYTEAFF. CDR3 coding DNA: TGTGCCAGCAGTGAAGGGTCAGGGTACACTGAAGCTTTCTTT. The J gene is TRBJ1-1, the V gene TRBV6-1; weak D call: TRBD1 (5 bases). Trimming cost V 1 base and J 3 bases, with 9 bases left between them. The CDR3 length is 14 residues. Germline V gives CDR1 MNHNS, CDR2 SASEGT.

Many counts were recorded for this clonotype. The CDR3 bases are TGTGCCAGCAGCGTAGGGAGTTCCGAAAACACCATATATTTT. Translation gives CASSVGSSENTIYF. The chain links TRBV9 to TRBJ1-3; D ambiguous. The CDR3 has 14 residues. Germline V gene sequence: CDR1 SGDLS, CDR2 YYNGEE. V lost 0 bases and J 6 bases, leaving 10 bases between the germline ends.

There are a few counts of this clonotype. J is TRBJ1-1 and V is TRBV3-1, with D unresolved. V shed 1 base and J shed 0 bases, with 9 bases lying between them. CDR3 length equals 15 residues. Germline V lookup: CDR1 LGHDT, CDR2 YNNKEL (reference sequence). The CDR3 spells CASSQVGLLNTEAFF. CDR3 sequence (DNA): TGTGCCAGCAGCCAAGTAGGGCTCTTGAACACTGAAGCTTTCTTT.

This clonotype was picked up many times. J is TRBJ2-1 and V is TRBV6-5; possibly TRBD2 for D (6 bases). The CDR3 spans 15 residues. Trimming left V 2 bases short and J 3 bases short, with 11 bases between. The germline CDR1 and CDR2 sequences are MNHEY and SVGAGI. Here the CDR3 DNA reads TGTGCCAGCAGTTACGGGCCGGGAGTCTACAATGAGCAGTTCTTC. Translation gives CASSYGPGVYNEQFF.

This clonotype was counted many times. Here the CDR3 DNA reads TGTGCCAGCAGTTTATTGGCTGAAGCTTTCTTT. Its protein is CASSLLAEAFF. The chain joins TRBV28 to TRBJ1-1; D gene ambiguous. V was shortened by 1 base and J by 6 bases, with 3 bases between the two germline ends. The germline V gene encodes CDR1 MDHEN and CDR2 SYDVKM. The CDR3 loop spans 11 amino acids.

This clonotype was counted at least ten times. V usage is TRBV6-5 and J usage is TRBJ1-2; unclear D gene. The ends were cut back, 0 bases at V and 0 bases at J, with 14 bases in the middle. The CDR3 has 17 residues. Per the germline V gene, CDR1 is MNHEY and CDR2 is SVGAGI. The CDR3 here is CASSYSRLFGSNYGYTF. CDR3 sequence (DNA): TGTGCCAGCAGTTACTCGAGACTATTCGGATCTAACTATGGCTACACCTTC.

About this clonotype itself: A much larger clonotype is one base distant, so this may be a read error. CDR3 loop: CACSLGWARYQETQYF. The DNA of the CDR3 is TGTGCCTGCAGCTTAGGGTGGGCTCGTTACCAAGAGACCCAGTACTTC. This rearrangement joins TRBV7-2 to TRBJ2-5, with D hard to call. CDR3 length: 16 residues. Per germline, CDR1 SGHTA and CDR2 FQGNSA.

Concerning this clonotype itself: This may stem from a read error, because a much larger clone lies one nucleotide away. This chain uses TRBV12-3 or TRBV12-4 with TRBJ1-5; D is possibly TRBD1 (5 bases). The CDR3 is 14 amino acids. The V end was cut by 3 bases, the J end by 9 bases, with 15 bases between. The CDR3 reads CASSLTVAGRPQHF. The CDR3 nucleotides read TGTGCCAGCAGTTTGACAGTAGCGGGTCGGCCCCAGCATTTT.

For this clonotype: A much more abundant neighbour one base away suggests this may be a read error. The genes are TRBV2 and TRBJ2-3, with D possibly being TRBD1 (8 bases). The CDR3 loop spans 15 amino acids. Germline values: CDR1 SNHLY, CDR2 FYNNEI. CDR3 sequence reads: CASSSTGGGTDTQCF. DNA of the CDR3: TGTGCCAGCAGTTCCACAGGGGGGGGCACAGATACGCAGTGTTTT.

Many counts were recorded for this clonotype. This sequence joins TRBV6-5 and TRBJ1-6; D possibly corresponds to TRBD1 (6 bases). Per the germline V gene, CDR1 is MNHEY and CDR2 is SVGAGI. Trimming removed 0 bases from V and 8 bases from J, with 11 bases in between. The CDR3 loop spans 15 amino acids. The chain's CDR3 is CASSYSMGADSPLHF. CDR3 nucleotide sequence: TGTGCCAGCAGTTACTCGATGGGGGCTGATTCACCCCTCCACTTT.

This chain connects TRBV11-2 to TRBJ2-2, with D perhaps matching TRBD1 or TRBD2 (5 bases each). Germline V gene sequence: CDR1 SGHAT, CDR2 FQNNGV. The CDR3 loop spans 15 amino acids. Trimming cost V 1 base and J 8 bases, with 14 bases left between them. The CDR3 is CASSLAAGARGELFF. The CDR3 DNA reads TGTGCCAGCAGCTTAGCAGCCGGGGCTAGAGGGGAGCTGTTTTTT.

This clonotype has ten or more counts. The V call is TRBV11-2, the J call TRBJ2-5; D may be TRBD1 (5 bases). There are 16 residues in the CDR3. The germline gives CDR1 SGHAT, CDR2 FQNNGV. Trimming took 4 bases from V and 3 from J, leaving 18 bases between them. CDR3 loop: CASSSLKRAGKETQYF. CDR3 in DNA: TGTGCCAGCAGCTCCCTTAAAAGAGCAGGGAAAGAGACCCAGTACTTC. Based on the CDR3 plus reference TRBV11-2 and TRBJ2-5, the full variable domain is EAGVAQSPRYKIIEKRQSVAFWCNPISGHATLYWYQQILGQGPKLLIQFQNNGVVDDSQLPKDRFSAERLKGVDSTLKIQPAKLEDSAVYLCASSSLKRAGKETQYFGPGTRLLVL.

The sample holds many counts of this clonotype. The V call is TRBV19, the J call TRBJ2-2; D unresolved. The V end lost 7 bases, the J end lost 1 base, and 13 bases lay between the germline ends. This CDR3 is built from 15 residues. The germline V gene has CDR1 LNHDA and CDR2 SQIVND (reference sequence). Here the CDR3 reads CASNLGLENTGELFF. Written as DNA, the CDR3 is TGTGCCAGTAACCTTGGGCTAGAGAACACCGGGGAGCTGTTTTTT.

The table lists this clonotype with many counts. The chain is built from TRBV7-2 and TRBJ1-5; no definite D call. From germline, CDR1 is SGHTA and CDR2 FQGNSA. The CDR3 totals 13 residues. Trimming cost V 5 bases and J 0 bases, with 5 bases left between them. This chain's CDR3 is CASSPDSNQPQHF. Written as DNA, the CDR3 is TGTGCCAGCAGCCCAGATAGCAATCAGCCCCAGCATTTT. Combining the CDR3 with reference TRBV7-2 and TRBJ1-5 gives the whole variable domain GAGVSQSPSNKVTEKGKDVELRCDPISGHTALYWYRQSLGQGLEFLIYFQGNSAPDKSGLPSDRFSAERTGGSVSTLTIQRTQQEDSAVYLCASSPDSNQPQHFGDGTRLSIL.

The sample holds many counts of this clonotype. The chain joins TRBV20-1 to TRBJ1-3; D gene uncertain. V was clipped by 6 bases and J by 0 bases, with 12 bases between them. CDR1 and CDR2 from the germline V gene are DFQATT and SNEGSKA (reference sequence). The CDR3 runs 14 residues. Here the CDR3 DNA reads TGCAGTGCACTAGAGCCTTACTCTGGAAACACCATATATTTT. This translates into CSALEPYSGNTIYF.

CDR3 sequence: CASSSTGPEQYF. CDR3 coding DNA: TGTGCCAGCAGCTCGACTGGGCCCGAGCAGTACTTC. This chain links TRBV7-8 with TRBJ2-7; no reliable D call. CDR1 and CDR2 (germline): SGHVS, FQNEAQ. V dropped 4 bases and J dropped 6 bases, with 10 bases sitting between them. The CDR3 extends over 12 amino acids.

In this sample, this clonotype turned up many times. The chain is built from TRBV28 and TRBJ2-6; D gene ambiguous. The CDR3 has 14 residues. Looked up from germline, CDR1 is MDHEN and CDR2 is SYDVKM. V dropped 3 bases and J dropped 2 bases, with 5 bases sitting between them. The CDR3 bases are TGTGCCAGCAGTTTGCTCCCTGGGGCCAACGTCCTGACTTTC. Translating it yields CASSLLPGANVLTF.

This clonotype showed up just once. The CDR3 nucleotides are TGTGCCAGCAGAGGGACTCCGAACACCGGGGAGCTGTTTTTT. Its protein product is CASRGTPNTGELFF. The chain joins TRBV2 to TRBJ2-2; D may be TRBD2 (6 bases). The V and J ends lost 6 bases and 0 bases respectively, with 8 bases between them. Germline V lookup: CDR1 SNHLY, CDR2 FYNNEI. The CDR3 contains 14 residues.